The 5 T cell receptor beta chains below come from one sample, sequenced in a study of cytomegalovirus exposure and HLA in healthy donors. The PCR was carried out with 60 Vbeta primers and 13 Jbeta primers. Assay used: immunoSEQ multiplex PCR; TCRdb lists only in-frame clones, some missing. The sample records some 200,000 clones, less than 85% being singletons. The material sequenced was PBMCs. These receptors all come from a man between 18 and 35 years old in good health and CMV-seronegative.

The gene calls are TRBV27 and TRBJ1-2; D is perhaps TRBD1 (5 bases). Germline CDR1 and CDR2: MNHEY and SMNVEV (reference sequence). The length of the CDR3 is 12 residues. V lost 10 bases and J lost 2, with 11 bases in between. CDR3 bases: TGTGCCACGGGGGGGAGAAACTATGGCTACACCTTC. This translates into CATGGRNYGYTF.

The chain employs TRBV29-1 and TRBJ2-3; weak D call: TRBD1 (6 bases). Germline V gene sequence: CDR1 SQVTM, CDR2 ANQGSEA. Trimming pared 4 bases from V and 5 bases from J, leaving 13 bases between. The CDR3 covers 13 residues. CDR3: CSVGGHVLDTQYF. The CDR3 DNA reads TGCAGCGTTGGGGGACATGTATTAGATACGCAGTATTTT.

The chain joins TRBV7-8 to TRBJ2-1, with D possibly matching TRBD1 (5 bases). V gave up 2 bases and J gave up 2 bases, with 10 bases separating them. Germline values: CDR1 SGHVS, CDR2 FQNEAQ. This CDR3 has 15 residues. This CDR3 is CASSLRAGTYNEQFF. In DNA form, the CDR3 reads TGTGCCAGCAGCTTACGGGCAGGGACCTACAATGAGCAGTTCTTC.

The chain has TRBV11-2 and TRBJ2-7; 7 bases match TRBD1. The CDR3 is 16 amino acids. Losses at the gene ends were 4 bases for V and 2 bases for J; bases not matched to a gene: 11. The germline CDR1 and CDR2 sequences are SGHAT and FQNNGV. Here the CDR3 reads CASSSLQGLTTYEQYF. In DNA, the CDR3 is TGTGCCAGCAGCTCCCTACAGGGGCTCACTACCTACGAGCAGTACTTC. The full variable domain, in which reference TRBV11-2 and TRBJ2-7 provide the parts outside the CDR3, is EAGVAQSPRYKIIEKRQSVAFWCNPISGHATLYWYQQILGQGPKLLIQFQNNGVVDDSQLPKDRFSAERLKGVDSTLKIQPAKLEDSAVYLCASSSLQGLTTYEQYFGPGTRLTVT.

The V and J genes are TRBV9 and TRBJ2-7; D perhaps matches TRBD2 (6 bases). The CDR3 runs 13 residues. Germline V gene data show CDR1 as SGDLS and CDR2 as YYNGEE. The germline V and J ends were trimmed by 2 bases and 1 base, with 7 bases remaining between them. CDR3 region: CASSVGGSYEQYF. The CDR3 region has the DNA TGTGCCAGCAGCGTTGGAGGGTCCTACGAGCAGTACTTC.